This entry concerns a single TCR beta chain. Study processing details: Using reference gene primer amplification, nucleated cell counts were estimated. Produced via immunoSEQ multiplex PCR; TCRdb's table is partial and in-frame only. The V and J calls and clone size are taken from that table; D and trimming were inferred from the DNA. The sample contains around 150,000 clones, around 84% of which appear only once. It was during active infection that Seattle patients were enrolled and then longitudinally followed. The data originate from a study of blood T cell repertoires in COVID-19. Germline loops: CDR1 LGHDT, CDR2 YNNKEL (reference sequence). Deletions cut 2 bases from V and 4 bases from J, with 8 bases between. This CDR3 has 13 residues.

The chain recombines TRBV3-1 (or the pseudogene TRBV3-2) with TRBJ1-2; TRBD1 might be the D (5 bases). The sequenced material came from peripheral blood. The sequence was collected from a man aged 30 to 39 with COVID-19, enrolled during active disease. CDR3 protein: CASSQRGGYGYTF. CDR3 coding DNA: TGTGCCAGCAGCCAACGGGGGGGCTATGGCTACACCTTC.